One TCR beta chain is described in this entry. Its antigen is undetermined. This sample is part of a study of shared clonotypes between healthy human individuals. Findings and caveats of the study: Among the subsets, naive ones generally showed larger estimated richness than memory ones. Approximately 5.3% was the fraction of naive CD4 clonotypes found shared across a few donors.

CD4+ cells were split into CD45RA+ naive and CD45RA-negative memory subsets. Libraries were prepared by immunoSEQ multiplex PCR; TCRdb keeps only in-frame clonotypes and omits some of them. The sample has over a million clones; approximately 96% are singletons. V shed 3 bases, J shed 4 bases, and the junction held 4 bases outside the gene matches. The CDR3 consists of 14 residues. CDR1 and CDR2 (germline): KGHSH, LQKENI. This TCR was recovered from a man aged 25-40 years in good health. The V and J genes are TRBV18 and TRBJ1-2, with TRBD1 matching 8 bases. The sample taken for sequencing was naive CD4+ T cells sorted from blood. Regarding subset: CD45RA+ positively selected. DNA of the CDR3: TGTGCCAGCTCACCGGGACAGGTCCTCTATGGCTACACCTTC. Its translation is CASSPGQVLYGYTF.